This T cell receptor beta chain was found in a study of identical twins. TCRdb re-called the 5' RACE reads with MiXCR, one entry per CDR3 protein. This sample has about 470,000 distinct CDR3 sequences, with roughly 26% found just once. Whole-study findings and limits: A lower insertion count was a feature of abundant cord blood beta clonotypes, with no such feature in memory repertoires.

Germline trimming cut 7 bases from V and 10 bases from J; bases unmatched to any gene: 13. CDR3 size: 15 residues. Germline CDR1 DFQATT, CDR2 SNEGSKA (reference sequence). Concerning this clonotype itself: No antigen is known for it.

In addition, the sample was reused for a study of T cells expressing NK-cell markers. That paper states: Most of the eight sequenced donors were HCMV-seropositive; one was seronegative. Within several experiments, an anti-gamma-delta TCR antibody kept the sorting limited to alpha-beta TCR T cells.

Material for sequencing was CD4+ T cells sorted from blood. The chain has TRBV20-1 and TRBJ2-1, with 13 bases matching TRBD2. The sequence was collected from a woman in her late teens or twenties in good health. The CDR3 DNA follows: TGCAGTGTTCGCACGCGGGGACTAGCGGGAAGAGAGCAGTTCTTC. Its translation: CSVRTRGLAGREQFF.